This T cell receptor (beta chain) was sequenced for a study of naive and memory T cell subsets. This clonotype was detected a few times. Its antigen is unidentified. CD8 T cells were positively selected from what remained after CD4 positive selection. Losses at the gene ends were 4 bases for V and 9 bases for J; bases not matched to a gene: 11. Germline CDR1 and CDR2: SEHNR and FQNEAQ (reference sequence). The CDR3 has 15 amino acids. Study observations and caveats: Over 90% of naive TCR sequences appeared only once after error correction, unlike memory subsets. Especially in CD8 cells, naive repertoires contained a few larger clonotypes, possibly CD45RA-re-expressing memory cells. Activation and differentiation may alter RNA-based TCR counts. Naive and memory repertoire findings lacked a ground truth for validation.

Two oligonucleotides, mixed equimolar, formed the beta constant-region primer covering TRBC1 and TRBC2. Ligated cDNA was amplified by four rounds of PCR with nested alpha and beta constant-region primers and SP2. In TCRdb, the UMI-ligation and nested PCR reads were re-called with MiXCR into one record per CDR3 protein. Of roughly 100,000 distinct CDR3 sequences listed, more than 12% are singletons. Sequenced material: naive CD8+ T cells from blood. This clonotype originated in a human donor in good health. The chain joins TRBV7-9 to TRBJ2-1; 8 bases fit TRBD1. This chain's CDR3 is CASSSAGGSFLEQFF. The CDR3 DNA sequence: TGTGCCAGCAGCTCAGCAGGGGGCTCTTTCCTTGAGCAGTTCTTC. The whole variable domain, remainder taken from reference TRBV7-9 and TRBJ2-1, is DTGVSQNPRHKITKRGQNVTFRCDPISEHNRLYWYRQTLGQGPEFLTYFQNEAQLEKSRLLSDRFSAERPKGSFSTLEIQRTEQGDSAMYLCASSSAGGSFLEQFFGPGTRLTVL.